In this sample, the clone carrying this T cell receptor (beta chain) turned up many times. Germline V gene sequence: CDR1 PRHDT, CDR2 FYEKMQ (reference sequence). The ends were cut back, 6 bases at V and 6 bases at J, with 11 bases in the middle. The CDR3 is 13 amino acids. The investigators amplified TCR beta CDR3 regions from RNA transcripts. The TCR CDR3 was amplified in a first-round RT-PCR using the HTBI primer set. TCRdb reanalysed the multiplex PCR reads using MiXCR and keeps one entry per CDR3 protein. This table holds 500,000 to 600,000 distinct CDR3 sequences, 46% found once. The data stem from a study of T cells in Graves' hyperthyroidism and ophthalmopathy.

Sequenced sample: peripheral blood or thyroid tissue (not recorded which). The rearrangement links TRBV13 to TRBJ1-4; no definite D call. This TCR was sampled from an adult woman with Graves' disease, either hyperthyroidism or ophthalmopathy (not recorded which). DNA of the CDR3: TGTGCCAGCAGGACAAGGGTACATGAAAAACTGTTTTTT. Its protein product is CASRTRVHEKLFF. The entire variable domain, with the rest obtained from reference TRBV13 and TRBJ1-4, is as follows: AAGVIQSPRHLIKEKRETATLKCYPIPRHDTVYWYQQGPGQDPQFLISFYEKMQSDKGSIPDRFSAQQFSDYHSELNMSSLELGDSALYFCASRTRVHEKLFFGSGTQLSVL.